The clone carrying this TCR beta chain was found a few times. Its antigen is unknown. CDR1 is SEHNR, CDR2 FQNEAQ, per germline (reference sequence). The germline V and J ends were trimmed by 1 base and 5 bases, with 11 bases remaining between them. CDR3 length: 14 amino acids. Quantitative 5'-RACE with molecular barcodes produced the TCR beta libraries. TCRdb re-derived calls from the 5' RACE reads in MiXCR, one entry per CDR3 protein. The sample contains roughly 160,000 distinct CDR3 sequences, approximately 9% of which appear only once. The sample comes from a study of CD8 T cells in ankylosing spondylitis. The study, taken as a whole, reports: Before this, some motif variants had been reported in reactive arthritis synovial fluid and blood. Blood of patients with ankylosing spondylitis appeared to be characterized by a TCR beta motif of fewer than 10 highly homologous variants. Clones tied to disease were said to be significantly enriched in matched ankylosing spondylitis synovial fluid.

The source of this sequence is a female donor with ankylosing spondylitis or in good health (not recorded which). The chain uses TRBV7-9 and TRBJ1-1; maybe TRBD1 (5 bases). Sequencing input: blood, either unsorted or a sorted T cell fraction (not recorded which). Here the CDR3 DNA reads TGTGCCAGCAGCTTAGTTATGGGGGATACTGAAGCTTTCTTT. Residues: CASSLVMGDTEAFF.